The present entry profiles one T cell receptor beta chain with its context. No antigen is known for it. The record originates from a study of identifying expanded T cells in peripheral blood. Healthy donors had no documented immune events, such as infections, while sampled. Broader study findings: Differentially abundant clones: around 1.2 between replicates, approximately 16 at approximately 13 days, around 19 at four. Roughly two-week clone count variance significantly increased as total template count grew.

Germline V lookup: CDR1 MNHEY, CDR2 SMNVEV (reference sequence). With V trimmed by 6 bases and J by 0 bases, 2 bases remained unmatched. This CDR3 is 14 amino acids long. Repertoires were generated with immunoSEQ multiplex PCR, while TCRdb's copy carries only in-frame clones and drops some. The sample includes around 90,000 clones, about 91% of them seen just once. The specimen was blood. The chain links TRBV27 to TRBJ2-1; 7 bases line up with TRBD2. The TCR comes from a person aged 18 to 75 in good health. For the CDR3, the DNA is TGTGCCAGCAGGGCGGGGGTCTCCTACAATGAGCAGTTCTTC. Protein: CASRAGVSYNEQFF.